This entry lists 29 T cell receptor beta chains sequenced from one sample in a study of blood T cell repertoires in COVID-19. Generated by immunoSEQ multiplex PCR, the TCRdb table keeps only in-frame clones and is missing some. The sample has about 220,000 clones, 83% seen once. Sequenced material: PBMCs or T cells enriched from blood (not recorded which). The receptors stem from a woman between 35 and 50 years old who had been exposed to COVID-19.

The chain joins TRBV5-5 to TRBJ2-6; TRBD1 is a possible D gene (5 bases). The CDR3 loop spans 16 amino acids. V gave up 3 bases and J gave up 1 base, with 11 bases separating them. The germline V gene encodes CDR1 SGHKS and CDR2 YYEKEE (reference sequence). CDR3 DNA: TGTGCCAGCAGCTGGGGCCATGCGTCTGGGGCCAACGTCCTGACTTTC. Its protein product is CASSWGHASGANVLTF. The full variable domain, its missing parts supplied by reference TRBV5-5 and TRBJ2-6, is DAGVTQSPTHLIKTRGQQVTLRCSPISGHKSVSWYQQVLGQGPQFIFQYYEKEERGRGNFPDRFSARQFPNYSSELNVNALLLGDSALYLCASSWGHASGANVLTFGAGSRLTVL.

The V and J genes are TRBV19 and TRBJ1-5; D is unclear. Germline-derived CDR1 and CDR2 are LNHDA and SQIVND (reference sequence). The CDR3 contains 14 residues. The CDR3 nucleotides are TGTGCTGCAGCCCCTCTCGGGAGGCATCAGCCCCAGCATTTT. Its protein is CAAAPLGRHQPQHF.

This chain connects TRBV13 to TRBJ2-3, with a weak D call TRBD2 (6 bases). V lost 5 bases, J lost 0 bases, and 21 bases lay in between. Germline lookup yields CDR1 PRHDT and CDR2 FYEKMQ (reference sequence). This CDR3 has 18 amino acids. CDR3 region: CASSPTGLRTGSTDTQYF. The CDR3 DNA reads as TGTGCCAGCAGCCCCACGGGACTTCGCACGGGGAGCACAGATACGCAGTATTTT.

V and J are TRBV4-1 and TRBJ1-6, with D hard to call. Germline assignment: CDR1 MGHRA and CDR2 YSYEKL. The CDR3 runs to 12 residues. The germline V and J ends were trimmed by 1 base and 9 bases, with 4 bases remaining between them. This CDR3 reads CASSQVASPLHF. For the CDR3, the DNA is TGCGCCAGCAGCCAAGTGGCTTCACCCCTCCACTTT.

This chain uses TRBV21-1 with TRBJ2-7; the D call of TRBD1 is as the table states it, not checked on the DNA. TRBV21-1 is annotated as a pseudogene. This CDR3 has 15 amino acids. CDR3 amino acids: CASSRNRGRGNEQYF. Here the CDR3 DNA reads TGTGCCAGCAGCAGGAACAGGGGGCGCGGTAACGAGCAGTACTTC.

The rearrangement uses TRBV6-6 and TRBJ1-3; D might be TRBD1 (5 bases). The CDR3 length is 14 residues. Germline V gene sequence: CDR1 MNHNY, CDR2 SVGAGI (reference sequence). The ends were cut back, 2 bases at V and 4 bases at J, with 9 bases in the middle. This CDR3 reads CASSYPGEGNTIYF. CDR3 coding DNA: TGTGCCAGCAGTTACCCGGGGGAGGGAAACACCATATATTTT.

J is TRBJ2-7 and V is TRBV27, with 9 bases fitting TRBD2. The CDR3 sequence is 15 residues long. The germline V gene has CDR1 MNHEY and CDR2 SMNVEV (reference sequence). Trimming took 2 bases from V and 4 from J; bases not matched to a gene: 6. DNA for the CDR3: TGTGCCAGCAGTTTAATGAGCGGGGGGTTTTACGAGCAGTACTTC. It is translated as CASSLMSGGFYEQYF.

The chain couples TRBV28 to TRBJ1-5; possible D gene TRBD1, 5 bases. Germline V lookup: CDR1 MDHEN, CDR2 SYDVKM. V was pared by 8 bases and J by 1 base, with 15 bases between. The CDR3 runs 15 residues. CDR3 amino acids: CASRGGDRSNQPQHF. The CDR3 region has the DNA TGTGCCAGCCGGGGAGGGGATAGAAGCAATCAGCCCCAGCATTTT.

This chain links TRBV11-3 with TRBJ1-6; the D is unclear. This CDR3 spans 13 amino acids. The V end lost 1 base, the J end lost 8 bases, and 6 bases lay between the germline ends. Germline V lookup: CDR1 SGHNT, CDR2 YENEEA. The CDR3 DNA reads TGTGCCAGCAGCTTAGGGAGAGATTCACCCCTCCACTTT. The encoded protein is CASSLGRDSPLHF.

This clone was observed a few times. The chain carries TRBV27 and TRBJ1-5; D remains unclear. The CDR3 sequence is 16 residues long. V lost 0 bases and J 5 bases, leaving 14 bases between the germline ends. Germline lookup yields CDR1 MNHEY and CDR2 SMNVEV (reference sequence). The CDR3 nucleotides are TGTGCCAGCAGTTTATCGTTCGGGGTAGGGTATCAGCCCCAGCATTTT. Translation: CASSLSFGVGYQPQHF.

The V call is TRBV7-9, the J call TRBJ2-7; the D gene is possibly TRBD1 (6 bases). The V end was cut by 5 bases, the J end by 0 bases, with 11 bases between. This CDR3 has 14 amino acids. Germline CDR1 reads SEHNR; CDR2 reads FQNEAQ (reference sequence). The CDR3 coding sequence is TGTGCCAGCAGCGCCGGACAGAGCTCCTACGAGCAGTACTTC. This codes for CASSAGQSSYEQYF.

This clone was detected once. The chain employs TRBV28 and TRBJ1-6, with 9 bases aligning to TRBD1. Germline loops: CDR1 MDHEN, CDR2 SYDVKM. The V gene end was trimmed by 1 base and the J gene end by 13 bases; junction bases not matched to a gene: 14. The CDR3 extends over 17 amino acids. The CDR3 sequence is CASSLYIRGGQGLPLHF. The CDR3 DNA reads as TGTGCCAGCAGTTTATATATCCGAGGGGGACAGGGTCTCCCCCTCCACTTT.

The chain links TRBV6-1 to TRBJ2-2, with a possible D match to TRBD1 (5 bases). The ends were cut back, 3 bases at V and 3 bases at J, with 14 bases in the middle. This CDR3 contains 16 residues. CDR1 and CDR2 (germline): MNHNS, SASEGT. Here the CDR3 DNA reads TGTGCCAGCAGTGATTTGATGGGGCGCGACACCGGGGAGCTGTTTTTT. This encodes CASSDLMGRDTGELFF.

The CDR3 here is CASSQFRGGEQYF. In DNA form, the CDR3 reads TGTGCCAGCAGCCAATTTCGGGGGGGCGAGCAGTACTTC. The chain uses TRBV14 and TRBJ2-7; 8 nucleotides align to TRBD2. With 2 bases clipped from V and 6 bases from J, the junction kept 3 bases outside the gene matches. The length of the CDR3 is 13 residues. Germline V gene data show CDR1 as SGHDN and CDR2 as FVKESK.

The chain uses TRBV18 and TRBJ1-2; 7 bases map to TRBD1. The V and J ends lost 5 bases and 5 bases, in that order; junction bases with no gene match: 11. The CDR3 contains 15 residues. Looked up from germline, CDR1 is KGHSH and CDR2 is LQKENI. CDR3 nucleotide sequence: TGTGCCAGCTCAACCAAGGGGGCGCTGGGGTATGGCTACACCTTC. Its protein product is CASSTKGALGYGYTF.

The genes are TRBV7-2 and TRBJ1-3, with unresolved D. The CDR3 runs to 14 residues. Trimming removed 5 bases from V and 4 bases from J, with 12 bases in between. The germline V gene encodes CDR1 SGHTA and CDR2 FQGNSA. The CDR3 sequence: CASSRSGHGNTIYF. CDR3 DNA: TGTGCCAGCAGCAGGTCAGGTCACGGAAACACCATATATTTT.

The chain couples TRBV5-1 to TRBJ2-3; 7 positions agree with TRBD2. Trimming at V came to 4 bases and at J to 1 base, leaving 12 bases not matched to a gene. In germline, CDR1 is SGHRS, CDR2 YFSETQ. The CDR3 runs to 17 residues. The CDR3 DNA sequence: TGCGCCAGCAGCCTGTCAAACTTCGCGGGGGGCACAGATACGCAGTATTTT. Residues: CASSLSNFAGGTDTQYF.

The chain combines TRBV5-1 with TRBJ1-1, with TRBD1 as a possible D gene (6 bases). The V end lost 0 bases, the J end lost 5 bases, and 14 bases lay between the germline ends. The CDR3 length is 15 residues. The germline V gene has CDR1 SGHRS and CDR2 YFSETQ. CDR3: CASSLDAGARTEAFF. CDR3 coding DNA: TGCGCCAGCAGCTTGGATGCGGGGGCAAGGACTGAAGCTTTCTTT.

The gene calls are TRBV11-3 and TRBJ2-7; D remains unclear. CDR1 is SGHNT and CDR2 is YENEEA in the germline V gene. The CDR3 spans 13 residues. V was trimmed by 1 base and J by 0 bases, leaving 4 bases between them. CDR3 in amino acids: CASSLAPSYEQYF. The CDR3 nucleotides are TGTGCCAGCAGCTTAGCTCCCTCCTACGAGCAGTACTTC.

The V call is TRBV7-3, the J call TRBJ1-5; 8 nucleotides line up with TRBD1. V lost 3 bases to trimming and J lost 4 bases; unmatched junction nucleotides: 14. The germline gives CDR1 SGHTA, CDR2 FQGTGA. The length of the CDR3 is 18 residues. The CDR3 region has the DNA TGTGCCAGCAGCTTTACTAGGAGAGACAGGGGTGGAAATCAGCCCCAGCATTTT. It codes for CASSFTRRDRGGNQPQHF.

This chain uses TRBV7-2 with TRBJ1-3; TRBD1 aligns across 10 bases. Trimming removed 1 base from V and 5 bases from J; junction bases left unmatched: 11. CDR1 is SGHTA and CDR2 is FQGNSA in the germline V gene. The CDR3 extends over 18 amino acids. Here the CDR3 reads CASSLGLRQGASRNTIYF. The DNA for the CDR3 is TGTGCCAGCAGCTTAGGGCTTAGACAGGGGGCTTCTCGAAACACCATATATTTT.

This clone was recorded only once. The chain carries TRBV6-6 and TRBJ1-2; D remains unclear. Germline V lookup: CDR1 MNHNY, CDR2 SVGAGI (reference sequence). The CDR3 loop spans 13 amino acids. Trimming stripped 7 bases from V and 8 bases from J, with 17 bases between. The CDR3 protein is CASIPGLPGGYTF. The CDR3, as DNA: TGTGCCAGCATCCCGGGCCTCCCGGGGGGCTACACCTTC.

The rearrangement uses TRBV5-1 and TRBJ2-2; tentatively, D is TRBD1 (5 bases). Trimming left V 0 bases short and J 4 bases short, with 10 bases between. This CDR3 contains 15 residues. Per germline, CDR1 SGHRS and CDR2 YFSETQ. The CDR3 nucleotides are TGCGCCAGCAGCTTGGCCCAGGGCGCCACCGGGGAGCTGTTTTTT. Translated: CASSLAQGATGELFF.

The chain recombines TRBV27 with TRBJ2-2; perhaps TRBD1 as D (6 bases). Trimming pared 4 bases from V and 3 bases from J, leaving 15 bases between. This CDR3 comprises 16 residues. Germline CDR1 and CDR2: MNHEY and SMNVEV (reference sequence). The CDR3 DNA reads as TGTGCCAGCAGTTCAACTTTGACAGGACACACCGGGGAGCTGTTTTTT. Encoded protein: CASSSTLTGHTGELFF.

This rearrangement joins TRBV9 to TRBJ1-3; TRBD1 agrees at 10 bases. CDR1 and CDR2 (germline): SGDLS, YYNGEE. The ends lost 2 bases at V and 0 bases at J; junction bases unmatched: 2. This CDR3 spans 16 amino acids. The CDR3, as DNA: TGTGCCAGCAGCGTGACAGGGGGCCGCTCTGGAAACACCATATATTTT. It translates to CASSVTGGRSGNTIYF.

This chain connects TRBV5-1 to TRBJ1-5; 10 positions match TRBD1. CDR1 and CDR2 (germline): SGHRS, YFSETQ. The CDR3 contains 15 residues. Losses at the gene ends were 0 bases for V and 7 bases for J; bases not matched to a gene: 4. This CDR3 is CASSLGTGGEQPQHF. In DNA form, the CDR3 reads TGCGCCAGCAGCTTGGGGACAGGGGGTGAGCAGCCCCAGCATTTT.

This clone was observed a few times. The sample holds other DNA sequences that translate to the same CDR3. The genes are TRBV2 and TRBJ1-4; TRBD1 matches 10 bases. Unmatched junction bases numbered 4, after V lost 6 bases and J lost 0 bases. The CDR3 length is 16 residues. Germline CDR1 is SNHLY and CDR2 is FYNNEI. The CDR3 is CASREDRGSTNEKLFF. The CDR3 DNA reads TGTGCCAGCAGGGAGGACAGGGGGTCAACTAATGAAAAACTGTTTTTT.

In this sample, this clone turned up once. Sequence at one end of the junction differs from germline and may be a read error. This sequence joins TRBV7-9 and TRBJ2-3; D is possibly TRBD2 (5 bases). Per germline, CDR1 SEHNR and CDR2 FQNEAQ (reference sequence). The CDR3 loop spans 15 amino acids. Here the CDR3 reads CASSLAGGATTKEDF. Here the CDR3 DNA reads TGTGCCAGCAGCTTAGCTGGAGGAGCGACTACTAAGGAGGATTTT.

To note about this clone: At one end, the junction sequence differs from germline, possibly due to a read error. The CDR3 here is CASSQAGTGGTEAFF. The CDR3 DNA follows: TGTGCCAGCAGTCAAGCCGGGACAGGGGGCACTGAAGCTTTCTTT. V and J are TRBV6-1 and TRBJ1-1; 11 nucleotides agree with TRBD1. The CDR3 contains 15 residues. In germline, CDR1 is MNHNS, CDR2 SASEGT.